The 24 T cell receptor beta chains presented below share a single source sample, sequenced in a study of T cells after yellow fever vaccination. TCRdb independently ran MiXCR on the 5' RACE reads; one entry per CDR3 protein. The sample includes 200,000 to 300,000 distinct CDR3 sequences, less than 8.5% of them seen just once. The material sequenced was CD4+ T cells sorted from PBMCs, taken 15 days after the yellow fever booster vaccination. These receptor sequences come from a man aged 25 to 45 who received the YFV17D yellow fever vaccine.

This clonotype was detected a few times. V gene TRBV27 combines with J gene TRBJ2-7, with D possibly being TRBD1 or TRBD2 (5 bases each). The CDR3 has 14 amino acids. Trimming stripped 8 bases from V and 3 bases from J, with 17 bases between. From germline, CDR1 is MNHEY and CDR2 SMNVEV (reference sequence). Here the CDR3 DNA reads TGTGCCAGCGGGTCGAGGGACGGATTCTACGAGCAGTACTTC. As protein: CASGSRDGFYEQYF.

The genes are TRBV7-9 and TRBJ1-2; D might be TRBD1 (6 bases). CDR1 and CDR2 (germline): SEHNR, FQNEAQ (reference sequence). The CDR3 has 13 amino acids. Deletions cut 6 bases from V and 8 bases from J, with 16 bases between. The CDR3 spells CASRVGTGNGYTF. The CDR3 bases are TGTGCCAGCAGAGTGGGAACAGGGAACGGCTACACCTTC.

This clonotype was counted ten times or more. A junction end diverges from the germline sequence, so it may reflect a read error. This chain links TRBV7-7 with TRBJ2-1; TRBD1 matches 7 bases. Looked up from germline, CDR1 is SSHAT and CDR2 is FNYEAQ (reference sequence). This CDR3 contains 14 residues. CDR3 loop: CASSFEGAWNEQFF. DNA for the CDR3: TGTGCTAGCAGCTTTGAGGGGGCTTGGAATGAGCAGTTCTTC.

J is TRBJ2-1 and V is TRBV4-3; 7 positions agree with TRBD1. The length of the CDR3 is 16 residues. J gave up 2 bases and V 6 bases, and 10 bases lay outside the gene matches. CDR1 and CDR2 (germline): LGHNA, YSLEER. The CDR3 loop reads CASSLRGDSTYNEQFF. The DNA for the CDR3 is TGCGCCAGCAGTCTCCGAGGGGACAGTACCTACAATGAGCAGTTCTTC.

This clonotype was counted a few times. V and J are TRBV20-1 and TRBJ2-7; D is possibly TRBD1 (6 bases). Germline V gene lookup returns CDR1 DFQATT and CDR2 SNEGSKA (reference sequence). The CDR3 is 13 residues long. V lost 0 bases and J lost 3, with 9 bases in between. The CDR3 here is CSARDRRGYEQYF. The CDR3 bases are TGCAGTGCTAGAGATCGCAGGGGCTACGAGCAGTACTTC.

The V and J genes are TRBV4-3 and TRBJ2-7; tentative D call: TRBD2 (6 bases). From germline, CDR1 is LGHNA and CDR2 YSLEER. V was cut by 3 bases and J by 3 bases, with 15 bases left in between. CDR3 size: 15 residues. DNA of the CDR3: TGCGCCAGCAGCCAGATAGCGGATCAGGGCTACGAGCAGTACTTC. This translates into CASSQIADQGYEQYF.

The gene calls are TRBV6-1 and TRBJ2-2; D perhaps matches TRBD1 (6 bases). Germline CDR1 and CDR2: MNHNS and SASEGT. The CDR3 is 16 residues long. V was shortened by 7 bases and J by 5 bases, with 20 bases between the two germline ends. The CDR3 spells CASTATGFGRTGELFF. In DNA, the CDR3 is TGTGCCAGCACCGCTACAGGGTTTGGTAGGACCGGGGAGCTGTTTTTT.

The rearrangement uses TRBV9 and TRBJ2-6; TRBD1 matches at 8 bases. The junction had 3 bases not matched to a gene; V was cut back by 7 bases and J by 6 bases. Germline CDR1 SGDLS, CDR2 YYNGEE. CDR3 length: 13 residues. The CDR3 DNA reads TGTGCCAGCGGACAGGGTGAGGCCAACGTCCTGACTTTC. Translating it yields CASGQGEANVLTF. The full variable domain, its missing parts supplied by reference TRBV9 and TRBJ2-6, is DSGVTQTPKHLITATGQRVTLRCSPRSGDLSVYWYQQSLDQGLQFLIQYYNGEERAKGNILERFSAQQFPDLHSELNLSSLELGDSALYFCASGQGEANVLTFGAGSRLTVL.

In its sample, this clonotype was seen many times. V and J are TRBV5-5 and TRBJ2-7; tentatively, D is TRBD1 (6 bases). V was pared by 4 bases and J by 4 bases, with 12 bases between. The CDR3 is made up of 13 amino acids. Germline-derived CDR1 and CDR2 are SGHKS and YYEKEE (reference sequence). As DNA, the CDR3 is TGTGCCAGCAGCATCCTCGGACAGTACGAGCAGTACTTC. It yields the protein CASSILGQYEQYF. The full variable domain, in which reference TRBV5-5 and TRBJ2-7 provide the parts outside the CDR3, is DAGVTQSPTHLIKTRGQQVTLRCSPISGHKSVSWYQQVLGQGPQFIFQYYEKEERGRGNFPDRFSARQFPNYSSELNVNALLLGDSALYLCASSILGQYEQYFGPGTRLTVT.

This clonotype was seen repeatedly, ten times or more. The chain uses TRBV12-3 or TRBV12-4 and TRBJ2-2, with D perhaps TRBD2 (5 bases). The V end was cut by 3 bases, the J end by 0 bases, with 8 bases between. CDR3 length: 15 amino acids. In nucleotides, the CDR3 is TGTGCCAGCAGTTTTGAGCGGTCGAACACCGGGGAGCTGTTTTTT. It is translated as CASSFERSNTGELFF.

In this sample, this clonotype turned up a few times. This sequence joins TRBV7-2 and TRBJ1-1; D possibly corresponds to TRBD1 (6 bases). Germline V gives CDR1 SGHTA, CDR2 FQGNSA. The CDR3 extends over 15 amino acids. Trimming shortened V by 5 bases and J by 1 base, and 14 bases separated the two germline ends. The chain's CDR3 is CASSPRVDRNTEAFF. In nucleotides, the CDR3 is TGTGCCAGCAGCCCTAGGGTGGACAGGAACACTGAAGCTTTCTTT.

This clonotype showed up many times. The chain is built from TRBV5-1 and TRBJ2-5; 7 nucleotides line up with TRBD1. The CDR3 runs to 14 residues. J was trimmed by 2 bases and V by 4 bases; bases with no gene match: 5. CDR1 is SGHRS, CDR2 YFSETQ, per germline. The CDR3 reads CASSPGQLQETQYF. CDR3 nucleotides: TGCGCCAGCAGCCCGGGACAGCTACAAGAGACCCAGTACTTC.

This clonotype was seen ten or more times. This chain links TRBV3-1 with TRBJ2-1, with D unresolved. Per the germline V gene, CDR1 is LGHDT and CDR2 is YNNKEL (reference sequence). The CDR3 has 13 residues. V was shortened by 1 base and J by 9 bases, with 10 bases between the two germline ends. CDR3 sequence (DNA): TGTGCCAGCAGCCAAGGAATGGCGGCTGAGCAGTTCTTC. This codes for CASSQGMAAEQFF.

This clonotype was seen repeatedly, ten times or more. This sequence joins TRBV6-1 and TRBJ2-5; D gene ambiguous. CDR3 length: 10 residues. With 7 bases removed from V and 5 bases from J, the gap between germline ends came to 5 bases. Germline CDR1 reads MNHNS; CDR2 reads SASEGT. Written as DNA, the CDR3 is TGTGCCAGCACGAGGGAGACCCAGTACTTC. This translates into CASTRETQYF.

As DNA, the CDR3 is TGTGCCAGCAGTCAAGGCGGGAGGGCCGGCGACGAGCAGTACTTC. It yields the protein CASSQGGRAGDEQYF. V is TRBV7-9 and J is TRBJ2-7; 9 positions match TRBD2. The CDR3 consists of 15 residues. Per germline, CDR1 SEHNR and CDR2 FQNEAQ (reference sequence). Unmatched junction bases numbered 11, after V lost 6 bases and J lost 5 bases. Based on the CDR3 plus reference TRBV7-9 and TRBJ2-7, the full variable domain is DTGVSQNPRHKITKRGQNVTFRCDPISEHNRLYWYRQTLGQGPEFLTYFQNEAQLEKSRLLSDRFSAERPKGSFSTLEIQRTEQGDSAMYLCASSQGGRAGDEQYFGPGTRLTVT.

This sequence joins TRBV14 and TRBJ2-2, with D possibly being TRBD1 or TRBD2 (5 bases each). This CDR3 is built from 16 residues. V was pared by 1 base and J by 4 bases, with 13 bases between. Per the germline V gene, CDR1 is SGHDN and CDR2 is FVKESK. CDR3 amino acids: CASSQVQGEGTGELFF. For the CDR3, the DNA is TGTGCCAGCAGCCAAGTCCAGGGAGAGGGCACCGGGGAGCTGTTTTTT.

The chain has TRBV20-1 and TRBJ2-1; D may be TRBD2 (6 bases). Germline V gene sequence: CDR1 DFQATT, CDR2 SNEGSKA (reference sequence). V was clipped by 4 bases and J by 3 bases, with 16 bases between them. This CDR3 comprises 15 residues. The CDR3 spells CSAKPAAAGYNEQFF. CDR3 sequence (DNA): TGCAGTGCTAAACCCGCGGCAGCGGGCTACAATGAGCAGTTCTTC.

This clonotype appeared many times. The chain employs TRBV7-2 and TRBJ2-7; D is undetermined. Trimming left V 0 bases short and J 0 bases short, with 12 bases between. Germline V gene lookup returns CDR1 SGHTA and CDR2 FQGNSA. This CDR3 region has 16 residues. CDR3 sequence: CASSLALGRVSYEQYF. In DNA form, the CDR3 reads TGTGCCAGCAGCTTAGCGTTGGGTAGGGTCTCCTACGAGCAGTACTTC.

The V gene is TRBV3-1, the J gene TRBJ1-6, with 9 bases that match TRBD1. CDR1 is LGHDT and CDR2 is YNNKEL in the germline V gene (reference sequence). With 4 bases clipped from V and 9 bases from J, the junction kept 4 bases outside the gene matches. The CDR3 is 14 residues long. The DNA for the CDR3 is TGTGCCAGCAGCCCTGGACAGGGGATTTCACCCCTCCACTTT. Residues: CASSPGQGISPLHF.

This rearrangement joins TRBV7-2 to TRBJ2-7, with D maybe TRBD2 (5 bases). Germline V gene data show CDR1 as SGHTA and CDR2 as FQGNSA. V lost 1 base, J lost 1 base, and 11 bases lay in between. The CDR3 totals 15 residues. The CDR3 loop is CASSLGGSPSYEQYF. As DNA, the CDR3 is TGTGCCAGCAGCTTAGGAGGGAGCCCGTCCTACGAGCAGTACTTC. Looking up the rest from reference TRBV7-2 and TRBJ2-7 gives the full variable domain: GAGVSQSPSNKVTEKGKDVELRCDPISGHTALYWYRQSLGQGLEFLIYFQGNSAPDKSGLPSDRFSAERTGGSVSTLTIQRTQQEDSAVYLCASSLGGSPSYEQYFGPGTRLTVT.

The chain joins TRBV27 to TRBJ2-5; D perhaps matches TRBD2 (5 bases). The length of the CDR3 is 15 residues. The V gene lost 2 bases and the J gene lost 5 bases, with 15 bases spanning the gap. Germline V CDR1 and CDR2: MNHEY, SMNVEV (reference sequence). The DNA of the CDR3 is TGTGCCAGCAGTTTAAGTTGGGGAGACTTGGAGACCCAGTACTTC. Its protein is CASSLSWGDLETQYF.

This clonotype was picked up many times. V gene TRBV29-1 combines with J gene TRBJ2-7, with 9 bases aligning to TRBD1. Losses at the gene ends were 0 bases for V and 7 bases for J; bases not matched to a gene: 10. Germline values: CDR1 SQVTM, CDR2 ANQGSEA. The CDR3 spans 15 residues. Written as DNA, the CDR3 is TGCAGCGTTGAAGATCTTCGGACAGGGGCTAGAGAGCAGTACTTC. Its protein is CSVEDLRTGAREQYF.

The genes are TRBV28 and TRBJ2-7, with 12 bases lining up with TRBD2. The CDR3 is 17 residues long. V was pared by 3 bases and J by 3 bases, with 9 bases of the junction left unmatched. The germline V gene has CDR1 MDHEN and CDR2 SYDVKM. Here the CDR3 reads CASSFYLAGGDIYEQYF. The CDR3 DNA is TGTGCCAGCAGTTTCTACCTAGCGGGAGGGGACATCTACGAGCAGTACTTC.

This clonotype was picked up a small number of times. This chain links TRBV10-3 with TRBJ2-3; D might be TRBD2 (6 bases). This CDR3 is built from 15 residues. V was pared by 10 bases and J by 3 bases, with 20 bases between. The V gene's germline CDR1 is ENHRY and CDR2 SYGVKD. CDR3 loop: CATGVGTASTDTQYF. DNA for the CDR3: TGTGCCACCGGGGTTGGGACTGCCTCTACAGATACGCAGTATTTT.